This TCR beta chain was profiled in a study of CD8+ T cells in alopecia areata. Study details: Tofacitinib was taken orally by treated patients, and the dose was 5 to 10 mg twice daily.

Study-level results: Numerous expanded lesional clones remained in scalp and blood during tofacitinib. Since there was just one nonresponder, nobody can yet say how baseline CD8+ expansion ties to response.

The treatment is: oral pan-JAK inhibitor, 5-10 mg twice daily. Extracted from the samples, RNA was reverse transcribed into cDNA to serve as the sequencing template. Some clones are missing from TCRdb's copy, which holds only in-frame ones; the method was immunoSEQ multiplex PCR. The sample comprises about 180,000 clones, about 53% of which are singletons, and approximately 10% rests with the top ten. With 0 bases clipped from V and 5 bases from J, the junction kept 3 bases outside the gene matches. Germline V gene lookup returns CDR1 SEHNR and CDR2 FQNEAQ (reference sequence). The CDR3 is 15 amino acids. A remark on this clone: Its specificity is unknown.

The source was CD8+ T cells sorted from blood, collected at week 24, from a patient treated with tofacitinib. The chain recombines TRBV7-9 with TRBJ2-2, with 7 bases fitting TRBD1. The receptor's source is a human donor with alopecia areata. The CDR3 DNA follows: TGTGCCAGCAGCTTAGCAGGGGGCTCAACCGGGGAGCTGTTTTTT. Its protein product is CASSLAGGSTGELFF.